The 10 T cell receptor beta chains reported below all come from one sample, sequenced in a study of T-cell reconstitution after alpha-beta-depleted transplantation in children. The authors prepared the TCRbeta library with unique molecular identifiers. TCRdb used MiXCR to reprocess the PCR reads, holding one entry per CDR3 protein. The data contain hundreds of thousands of distinct CDR3 sequences, approximately 15% of them singletons. The specimen was PBMCs from the stem cell graft donor, collected from the stem cell graft. The receptors here all came from a human donor who donated a stem cell graft to a child with acute myeloid leukemia.

This clonotype has ten or more counts. The rearrangement joins TRBV15 to TRBJ2-1, with 7 bases lining up with TRBD1. Germline lookup yields CDR1 LNHNV and CDR2 YYDKDF (reference sequence). The CDR3 contains 13 residues. V lost 5 bases, J lost 8 bases, and 6 bases stayed unmatched. In DNA, the CDR3 is TGTGCCACCAGCGGGACAGTCTGGGATGAGCAGTTCTTC. It specifies CATSGTVWDEQFF.

This chain connects TRBV4-2 to TRBJ2-2; D is perhaps TRBD2 (6 bases). The ends were cut back, 2 bases at V and 7 bases at J, with 11 bases in the middle. CDR3 length equals 14 residues. Per the germline V gene, CDR1 is LGHNA and CDR2 is YNFKEQ. Here the CDR3 reads CASSQTGGNGELFF. The CDR3 DNA reads TGTGCCAGCAGCCAAACAGGCGGGAACGGGGAGCTGTTTTTT.

This clonotype was seen at least ten times. The V and J genes are TRBV20-1 and TRBJ2-7; tentative D call: TRBD2 (6 bases). Trimming left V 6 bases short and J 0 bases short, with 9 bases between. This CDR3 is built from 12 residues. Germline CDR1 and CDR2: DFQATT and SNEGSKA (reference sequence). In nucleotides, the CDR3 is TGCAGTGCATCGGGGGACTCCTACGAGCAGTACGTC. It yields the protein CSASGDSYEQYV.

This sequence joins TRBV5-1 and TRBJ1-2; D may be TRBD1 (5 bases). Germline-derived CDR1 and CDR2 are SGHRS and YFSETQ. CDR3 length: 16 residues. The V and J ends lost 6 bases and 1 base respectively, with 19 bases between them. CDR3 bases: TGCGCCAGCAAGCCAGTTGCGGGAGGGGATAACTATGGCTACACCTTC. Translated, it gives CASKPVAGGDNYGYTF.

This clonotype was detected many times. The V gene is TRBV7-9, the J gene TRBJ1-6; D is unresolved. This CDR3 has 11 amino acids. Deletions cut 5 bases from V and 15 bases from J, with 11 bases between. From germline, CDR1 is SEHNR and CDR2 FQNEAQ (reference sequence). The CDR3 coding sequence is TGTGCCAGCAGCCTGGTGGGTTACCTCCACTTT. Translation: CASSLVGYLHF.

This clonotype was recorded many times. The V and J genes are TRBV6-5 and TRBJ1-1; 10 bases are a match to TRBD1. The CDR3 is 14 residues long. The junction had 4 bases not matched to a gene; V was cut back by 5 bases and J by 4 bases. Germline V gives CDR1 MNHEY, CDR2 SVGAGI. CDR3 region: CASSRQGASTEAFF. Here the CDR3 DNA reads TGTGCCAGCAGTCGACAGGGGGCAAGCACTGAAGCTTTCTTT.

This clonotype was observed a handful of times. Written as DNA, the CDR3 is TGTGCCAGCAGCTTGTGGGACAGCATCACAGATACGCAGTATTTT. Translating gives CASSLWDSITDTQYF. V usage is TRBV5-6 and J usage is TRBJ2-3; 7 bases fit TRBD1. The CDR3 is 15 amino acids. The junction had 4 bases not matched to a gene; V was cut back by 1 base and J by 2 bases. CDR1 and CDR2 (germline): SGHDT, YYEEEE. Based on the CDR3 plus reference TRBV5-6 and TRBJ2-3, the full variable domain is DAGVTQSPTHLIKTRGQQVTLRCSPKSGHDTVSWYQQALGQGPQFIFQYYEEEERQRGNFPDRFSGHQFPNYSSELNVNALLLGDSALYLCASSLWDSITDTQYFGPGTRLTVL.

The table lists this clonotype with many counts. This rearrangement joins TRBV29-1 to TRBJ2-7; tentatively, D is TRBD2 (5 bases). The germline V gene encodes CDR1 SQVTM and CDR2 ANQGSEA. The CDR3 contains 13 residues. Trimming removed 0 bases from V and 6 bases from J, with 12 bases in between. CDR3 protein: CSVEDAGRGEQYF. The DNA of the CDR3 is TGCAGCGTTGAAGATGCGGGCCGGGGCGAGCAGTACTTC.

The chain has TRBV20-1 and TRBJ2-7, with TRBD2 matching over 9 bases. This CDR3 spans 14 amino acids. Per the germline V gene, CDR1 is DFQATT and CDR2 is SNEGSKA (reference sequence). The trim removed 3 bases at V and 2 bases at J, leaving 5 bases unmatched. The DNA of the CDR3 is TGCAGTGCTAGTCTGGGCGGGGGGGCCTACGAGCAGTACTTC. Translating gives CSASLGGGAYEQYF.

This clonotype came up a few times. This sequence joins TRBV7-9 and TRBJ2-4; D not resolved. With 7 bases removed from V and 0 bases from J, the gap between germline ends came to 13 bases. The germline V gene has CDR1 SEHNR and CDR2 FQNEAQ (reference sequence). This CDR3 is built from 15 residues. This CDR3 reads CASTQGNLAKNIQYF. DNA for the CDR3: TGTGCCAGCACCCAAGGGAACCTAGCCAAAAACATTCAGTACTTC.